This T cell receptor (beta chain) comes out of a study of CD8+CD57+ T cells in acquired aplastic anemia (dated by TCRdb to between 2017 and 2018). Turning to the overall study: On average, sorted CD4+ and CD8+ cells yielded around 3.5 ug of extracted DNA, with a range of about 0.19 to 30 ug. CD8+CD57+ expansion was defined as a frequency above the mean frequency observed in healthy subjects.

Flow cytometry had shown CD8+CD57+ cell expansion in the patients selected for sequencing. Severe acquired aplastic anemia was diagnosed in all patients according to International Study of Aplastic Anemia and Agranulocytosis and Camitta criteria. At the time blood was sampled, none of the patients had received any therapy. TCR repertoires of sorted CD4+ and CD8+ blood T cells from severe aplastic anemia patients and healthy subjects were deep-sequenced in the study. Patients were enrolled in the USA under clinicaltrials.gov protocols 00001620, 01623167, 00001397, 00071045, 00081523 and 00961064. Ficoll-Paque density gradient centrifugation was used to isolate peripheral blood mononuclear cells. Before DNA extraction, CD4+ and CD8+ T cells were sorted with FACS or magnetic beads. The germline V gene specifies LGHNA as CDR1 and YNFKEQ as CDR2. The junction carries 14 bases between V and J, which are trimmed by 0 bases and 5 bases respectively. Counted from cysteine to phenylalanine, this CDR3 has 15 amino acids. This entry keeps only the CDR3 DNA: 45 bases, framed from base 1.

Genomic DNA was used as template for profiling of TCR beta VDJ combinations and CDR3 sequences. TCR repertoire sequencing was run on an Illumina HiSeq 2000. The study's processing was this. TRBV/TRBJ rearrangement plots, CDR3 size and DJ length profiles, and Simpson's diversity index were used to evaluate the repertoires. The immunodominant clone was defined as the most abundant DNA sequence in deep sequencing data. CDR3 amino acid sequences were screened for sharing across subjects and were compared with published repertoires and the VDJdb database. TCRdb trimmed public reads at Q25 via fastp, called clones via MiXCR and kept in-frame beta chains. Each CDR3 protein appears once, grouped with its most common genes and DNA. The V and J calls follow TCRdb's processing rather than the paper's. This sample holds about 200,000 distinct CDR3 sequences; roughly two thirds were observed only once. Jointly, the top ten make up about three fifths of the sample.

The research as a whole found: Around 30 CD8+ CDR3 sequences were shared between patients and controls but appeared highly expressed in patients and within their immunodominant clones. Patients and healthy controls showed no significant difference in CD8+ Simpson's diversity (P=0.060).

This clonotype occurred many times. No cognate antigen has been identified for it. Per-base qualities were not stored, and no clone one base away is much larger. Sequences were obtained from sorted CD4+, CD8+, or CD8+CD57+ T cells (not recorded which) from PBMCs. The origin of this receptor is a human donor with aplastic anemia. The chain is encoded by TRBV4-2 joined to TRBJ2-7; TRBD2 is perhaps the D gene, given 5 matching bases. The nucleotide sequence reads TGTGCCAGCAGCCAAGAAAGTAACGGGAACCACGAGCAGTACTTC. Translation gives CASSQESNGNHEQYF.